This T cell receptor beta chain is drawn from a study of cytomegalovirus exposure and HLA in healthy donors. These donors counted as nominally healthy when sampled, but unrecorded immune exposures were likely. In the PCR, 60 Vbeta and 13 Jbeta primers were used. TCRdb keeps only in-frame clones here, not all; method: immunoSEQ multiplex PCR. The sample shows under 200,000 clones, nearly 80% of them seen only once. Overall study results and limits: Exclusion as indistinguishable affected some V segments, including TRBV6-2 and TRBV6-3.

CDR1 is SGHDT and CDR2 is YYEEEE in the germline V gene. V was cut by 3 bases and J by 0 bases, with 13 bases left in between. The CDR3 sequence is 15 residues long. This clone was observed a handful of times. The antigen is unknown. The genes are TRBV5-6 and TRBJ2-7; tentatively, D is TRBD1 (6 bases). The TCR was taken from a woman in her 40s in good health and CMV-seronegative. Sequencing was done on a sample of PBMCs. The CDR3 DNA sequence: TGTGCCAGCAGCTCCTACGGGACACACTCCTACGAGCAGTACTTC. This gives the protein CASSSYGTHSYEQYF.